This T cell receptor (beta chain) was obtained from a study (dated by TCRdb to 2015 to 2018). Regarding the research as a whole: The study used sequence and structural analyses to characterize human CD8+ TCR repertoires recognizing immunodominant viral antigens.

Broad study findings and their caveats: Reports indicated that CD8+ TCR repertoires specific to different immunodominant viral antigens were highly diverse and distinct from one another.

These reads were obtained on an Illumina HiSeq 2500. TCRdb reprocessed the public reads (quality trimming at Q25 with fastp, clone calling with MiXCR) and kept in-frame beta chains. Every entry covers one CDR3 protein and lists the most common genes and DNA from its rows. Here the sample has approximately 1,800 distinct CDR3 sequences; about 27% occur a single time. About 5.6% of the sample is taken by the ten largest. V is cut back by 2 bases and J by 0 bases, with 9 bases in the junction unmatched. Inclusive of the bounding cysteine and phenylalanine, the CDR3 is 20 residues long. Of the read, only the CDR3 DNA is kept; its 60 bases are in frame from base 1. The germline V gene sets CDR1 to LGHNA and CDR2 to YNFKEQ. By its share of the sample, this clonotype is large (0.1 to 1%). Its cognate antigen has yet to be identified. Base qualities are not at hand, and no much larger clone is one base apart.

This receptor was obtained from a female donor. Sequencing was done on a sample of CD8+ T cells (not recorded whether cultured). Recombination joined TRBV4-2 with TRBJ2-1; 14 middle bases align to TRBD2. The DNA sequence follows: TGTGCCAGCAGCCAAATTGGGGGACTAGCGGGGGCCCACTCCTACAATGAGCAGTTCTTC. It translates as CASSQIGGLAGAHSYNEQFF.